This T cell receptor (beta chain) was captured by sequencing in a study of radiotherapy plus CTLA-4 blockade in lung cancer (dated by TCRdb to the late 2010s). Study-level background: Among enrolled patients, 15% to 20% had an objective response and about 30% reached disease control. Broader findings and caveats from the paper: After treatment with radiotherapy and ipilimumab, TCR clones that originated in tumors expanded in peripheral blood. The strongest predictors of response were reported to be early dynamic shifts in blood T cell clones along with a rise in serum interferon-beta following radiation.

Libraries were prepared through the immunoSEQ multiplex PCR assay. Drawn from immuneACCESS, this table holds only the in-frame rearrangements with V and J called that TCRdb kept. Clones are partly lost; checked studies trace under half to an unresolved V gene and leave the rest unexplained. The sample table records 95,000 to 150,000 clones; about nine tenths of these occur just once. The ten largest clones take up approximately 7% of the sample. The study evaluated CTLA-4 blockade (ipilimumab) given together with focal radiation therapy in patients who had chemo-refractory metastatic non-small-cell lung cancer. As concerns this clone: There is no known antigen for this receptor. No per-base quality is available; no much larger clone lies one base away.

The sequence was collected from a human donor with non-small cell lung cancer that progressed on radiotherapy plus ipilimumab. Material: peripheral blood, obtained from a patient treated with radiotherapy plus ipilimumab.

The DNA sequence is given as TGTGCCAGCAGTTTTTATAGCACAGATACGCAGTATTTT. Protein translation: CASSFYSTDTQYF. The rearrangement combines TRBV27 with TRBJ2-3; the D gene is not confidently resolved. V is reduced by 3 bases and J by 0 bases, leaving a spacing of 4 bases between them. CDR1 and CDR2 are drawn from the germline V gene (reference sequence): MNHEY, SMNVEV. The CDR3 measures 13 amino acids from cysteine to phenylalanine. The entry retains the CDR3 DNA only, 39 bases that are in frame from base 1.